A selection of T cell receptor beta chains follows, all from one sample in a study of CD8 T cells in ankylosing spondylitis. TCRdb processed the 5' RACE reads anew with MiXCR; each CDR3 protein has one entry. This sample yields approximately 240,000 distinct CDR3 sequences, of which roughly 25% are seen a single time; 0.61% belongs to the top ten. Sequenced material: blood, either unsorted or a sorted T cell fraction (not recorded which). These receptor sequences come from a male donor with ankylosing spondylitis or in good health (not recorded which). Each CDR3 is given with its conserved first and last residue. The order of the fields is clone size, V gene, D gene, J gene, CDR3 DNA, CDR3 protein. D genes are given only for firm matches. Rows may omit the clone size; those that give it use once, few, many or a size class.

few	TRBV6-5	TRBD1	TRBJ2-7	TGTGCCAGCAGTTACTCGACACCACAGGGGACCCACTACGAGCAGTACTTC	CASSYSTPQGTHYEQYF
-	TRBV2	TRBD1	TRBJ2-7	TGTGCCGGGGGACAGGGTTCTTACGAGCAGTACTTC	CAGGQGSYEQYF
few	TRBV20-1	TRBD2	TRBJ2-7	TGCAGTGCTAGACCTCCGGGACTAGCCTACGAGCAGTACTTC	CSARPPGLAYEQYF
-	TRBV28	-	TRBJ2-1	TGTGCCAGCAGTTTAAAAATCCGGGCACGGAGGTCCTACAATGAGCAGTTCTTC	CASSLKIRARRSYNEQFF
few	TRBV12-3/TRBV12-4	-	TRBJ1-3	TGTGCCAGCAGAAAGGACAGCTCTGGAAACACCATATATTTT	CASRKDSSGNTIYF
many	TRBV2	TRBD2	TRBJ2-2	TGTGCCAGCAGAAAACCGGGACTAGTTAGGACCGGGGAGCTGTTTTTT	CASRKPGLVRTGELFF
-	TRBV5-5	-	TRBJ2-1	TGTGCCAGCAGCGCGACCCAAGTATTAGCCTCCTACAATGAGCAGTTCTTC	CASSATQVLASYNEQFF
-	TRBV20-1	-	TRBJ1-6	TGCAGTGCTATTGGGGGGTCTAATTCACCCCTCCACTTT	CSAIGGSNSPLHF
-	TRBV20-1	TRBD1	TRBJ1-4	TGCAGTGCTAGAGGGGGACAGGGGGACGAAAAACTGTTTTTT	CSARGGQGDEKLFF
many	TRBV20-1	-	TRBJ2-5	TGCAGTGCTATCAGGCGCTACCAAGAGACCCAGTACTTC	CSAIRRYQETQYF
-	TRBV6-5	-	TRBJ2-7	TGTGCCAGCAGTTACGCACCTTACTACTACGAGCAGTACTTC	CASSYAPYYYEQYF
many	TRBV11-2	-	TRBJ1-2	TGTGCCAGCACTCGGGAGATTAACTATGGCTACACCTTC	CASTREINYGYTF
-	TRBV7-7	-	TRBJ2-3	TGTGCTAGCAGCCCCCGTGCCGACTGGGATACGCAGTATTTT	CASSPRADWDTQYF
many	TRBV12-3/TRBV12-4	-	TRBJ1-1	TGTGCCAGCAGTAGGATTTCGACTGAAGCTTTCTTT	CASSRISTEAFF
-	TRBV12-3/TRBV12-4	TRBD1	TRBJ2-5	TGTGCCAGCAGTTCAGACAGGGAAGAGACCCAGTACTTC	CASSSDREETQYF
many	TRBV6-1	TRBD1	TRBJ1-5	TGTGCCAGCAGCAGAGGGGACAGGGGAGGACCCCAGCATTTT	CASSRGDRGGPQHF
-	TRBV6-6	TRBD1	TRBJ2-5	TGTGCCAGCAGTAGGGGGCCGGAGACCCAGTACTTC	CASSRGPETQYF
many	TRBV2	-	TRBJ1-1	TGTGCCAGCAGTGGTCGGGGCAGCGCTGAAGCTTTCTTT	CASSGRGSAEAFF
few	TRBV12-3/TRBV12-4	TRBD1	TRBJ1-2	TGTGCCAGCAGTTTAGGAGGGGGCGGTTACTATGGCTACACCTTC	CASSLGGGGYYGYTF